This is a list of T cell receptor beta chains from one sample in a study of T cell repertoires in cytomegalovirus infection. Each CDR3 protein is one row after TCRdb ran MiXCR on the reads. Of hundreds of thousands of distinct CDR3 sequences in the sample, 30% to 35% were seen once. These TCRs are of unknown antigen specificity. Material: cultured PBMCs, obtained from culture after CMV antigen stimulation. The receptor set was obtained from a human donor in good health (CMV status not recorded). Some clones in this sample may be carry-over from other donors' samples. CDR3s include the opening cysteine and the closing phenylalanine or tryptophan. Each record gives: clone size, V gene, CDR3 length, D gene, J gene, CDR3 DNA, CDR3 protein. A D gene is named only where the DNA matches it firmly. Clone size is stated in some rows and not others, as once, few, many or a class when expanded.

.	TRBV7-2	17	TRBD2	TRBJ2-3	TGTGCCAGCAGCTCCAGATACCGCTCGCTAGCGGCAGATACGCAGTATTTT	CASSSRYRSLAADTQYF
many	TRBV7-8	15	.	TRBJ1-1	TGTGCCAGCAGCCGCCAGGGTGCGGGTCACACTGAAGCTTTCTTT	CASSRQGAGHTEAFF
many	TRBV7-2	13	TRBD2	TRBJ2-1	TGTGCCAGCAGCCCCGGACTAGTCGGTGAGCAGTTCTTC	CASSPGLVGEQFF
.	TRBV4-1	15	TRBD2	TRBJ2-1	TGCGCCAGCAGCCAAGATATAGCGGGGTACAATGAGCAGTTCTTC	CASSQDIAGYNEQFF
few	TRBV7-2	15	.	TRBJ1-2	TGTGCCAGCAGCTTCGAGGGTCTGTCGGGATACGGCTACACCTTC	CASSFEGLSGYGYTF
.	TRBV5-6	12	.	TRBJ1-2	TGTGCCAGCAGCTCTCATGGGGATGGCTACACCTTC	CASSSHGDGYTF
few	TRBV24-1	15	.	TRBJ2-5	TGTGCCACCCGTGGTCGCGGGAATGGACAAGAGACCCAGTACTTC	CATRGRGNGQETQYF
.	TRBV19	14	.	TRBJ1-1	TGTGCCAGTAGTATGAGAGCTTTGAACACTGAAGCTTTCTTT	CASSMRALNTEAFF
.	TRBV19	14	.	TRBJ1-1	TGTGCCTCGTTCGGGGACGGCTGGAACACTGAAGCTTTCTTT	CASFGDGWNTEAFF
few	TRBV6-5	16	TRBD2	TRBJ2-3	TGTGCCAGCAGTTTCGGTTGGGGACTAGGCACAGATACGCAGTATTTT	CASSFGWGLGTDTQYF
few	TRBV12-3/TRBV12-4	13	TRBD1	TRBJ2-5	TGTGCCAGCAGCCTAGGGGGCTTTGAGACCCAGTACTTC	CASSLGGFETQYF
.	TRBV7-2	13	.	TRBJ1-2	TGTGCCAGCAGTCAGAGGGGGGGCTATGGCTACACCTTC	CASSQRGGYGYTF
once	TRBV6-8	16	.	TRBJ1-3	TGTGCCAGCAGTTACTCAGTGGACCCTCCCGGAAACACCATATATTTT	CASSYSVDPPGNTIYF
.	TRBV5-4	12	.	TRBJ1-1	TGTGCCAGTGGACCCGGGGACACTGAAGCTTTCTTT	CASGPGDTEAFF
.	TRBV6-5	14	TRBD2	TRBJ2-1	TGTGCCAGCAGTCGGGGACTAGGTATCGGTGAGCAGTTCTTC	CASSRGLGIGEQFF
few	TRBV11-2	17	TRBD2	TRBJ2-5	TGTGCCAGCAGCTTAGAGGGGGGGACTCCAGTCACTGAGACCCAGTACTTC	CASSLEGGTPVTETQYF
.	TRBV12-3/TRBV12-4	15	TRBD1	TRBJ2-1	TGTGCCAGCAGTTTACCGGGACAGGGATCCAATGAGCAGTTCTTC	CASSLPGQGSNEQFF
.	TRBV27	17	.	TRBJ2-7	TGTGCCAGCATCCTCGCAGGGGCAGGGGGGATTTCGTACGAGCAGTACTTC	CASILAGAGGISYEQYF
many	TRBV7-2	14	.	TRBJ2-3	TGTGCCAGCAGCTTGGGCAGCGGTACCGATACGCAGTATTTT	CASSLGSGTDTQYF
few	TRBV27	17	TRBD2	TRBJ2-2	TGTGCCAGCAGTTTAGCTCCTAGCGGGGTTACCACCGGGGAGCTGTTTTTT	CASSLAPSGVTTGELFF
few	TRBV29-1	15	.	TRBJ1-1	TGCAGCGTTGAAGAAAGGCGGTTCAGGGGACCTGAAGCTTTCTTT	CSVEERRFRGPEAFF
few	TRBV19	13	.	TRBJ2-1	TGTGCCAGTAGTAGCGGACCCTTCAATGAGCAGTTCTTC	CASSSGPFNEQFF
many	TRBV7-2	21	TRBD2	TRBJ2-3	TGTGCCAGCAGCCACACAGATTGGGGACTAGCGGGCTCGACTAGCACAGATACGCAGTATTTT	CASSHTDWGLAGSTSTDTQYF
few	TRBV19	14	TRBD2	TRBJ2-1	TGTGCCAGTAGTGGGCGGGGGGGTTGGAATGAGCAGTTCTTC	CASSGRGGWNEQFF